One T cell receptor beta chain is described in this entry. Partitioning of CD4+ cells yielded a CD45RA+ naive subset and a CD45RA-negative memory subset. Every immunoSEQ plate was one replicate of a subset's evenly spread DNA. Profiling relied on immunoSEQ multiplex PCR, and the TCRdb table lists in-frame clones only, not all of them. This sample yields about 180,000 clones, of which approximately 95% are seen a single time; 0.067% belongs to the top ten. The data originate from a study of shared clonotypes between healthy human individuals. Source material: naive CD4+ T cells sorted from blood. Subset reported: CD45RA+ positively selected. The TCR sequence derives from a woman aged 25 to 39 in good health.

The CDR3 loop is CASSQDVPVNTEAFF. The CDR3 region has the DNA TGCGCCAGCAGCCAAGATGTCCCAGTGAACACTGAAGCTTTCTTT. The V and J genes are TRBV4-1 and TRBJ1-1; D is ambiguous. This CDR3 has 15 amino acids. Trimming left V 0 bases short and J 0 bases short, with 8 bases between. Germline assignment: CDR1 MGHRA and CDR2 YSYEKL.